One T cell receptor (beta chain) is described in this entry. Its antigen is as yet unknown. Together with a sample-barcoded 5' primer, a J-beta primer mix was included in a second PCR lasting about 6 to 11 cycles. Paired-end reads containing CDR3 totaled no fewer than 2.5 million for each sample. Via MiXCR, TCRdb re-called the 5' RACE reads, giving one row per CDR3 protein. The data show about 2 million distinct CDR3 sequences, around 48% seen once. CDR1 MNHNS and CDR2 SASEGT come from the germline V gene. The CDR3 extends over 15 amino acids. V shed 6 bases and J shed 9 bases, with 23 bases lying between them. The data stem from a study of blood T cells in healthy people across ages. The study's findings and limits: Roughly linear declines in TCR beta diversity per million T cells occurred with age. Whereas aged donors had fewer naive CD4+ cells, long-lived donors had more of them and higher diversity. Donor CMV infection status was unknown, possibly confounding age-related changes in expanded clonotypes.

The V gene is TRBV6-1, the J gene TRBJ2-5, with D perhaps TRBD2 (6 bases). The source material was blood. The clonotype comes from a woman aged 40-49 years in good health. CDR3 bases: TGTGCCAGCAGGCTGACAGATAGCGGAATGTTGGCCCAGTACTTC. This gives the protein CASRLTDSGMLAQYF.